The subject of this entry is one T cell receptor beta chain. Its antigen is currently unknown. The sample has other DNA sequences that encode this CDR3 too. Germline CDR1 is LGHNA and CDR2 is YSLEER. The CDR3 is 15 residues long. The V gene lost 3 bases and the J gene lost 1 base, with 12 bases spanning the gap. The data are from a study of cytomegalovirus exposure and HLA in healthy donors. A multiplex PCR was run with 60 Vbeta primers and 13 Jbeta primers. Data came from immunoSEQ multiplex PCR; TCRdb stores just in-frame clones and leaves some out. The data contain approximately 160,000 clones, 60% to 80% of them seen just once; the ten biggest clones take up roughly 2.6%. Study-wide results and caveats: Most TCR sequences were uncommon, yet certain public TCRs appeared in many donors. Follow-up analysis found HLA locus-dependent TCR association rates, highest for DRB1 and lowest for HLA-C.

The receptor was derived from a woman between 40 and 50 years old in good health and CMV-seropositive. The sample consisted of PBMCs. This chain connects TRBV4-3 to TRBJ1-1, with no clear D. The CDR3 reads CASSQVLATNTEAFF. CDR3 coding DNA: TGCGCCAGCAGCCAGGTTTTAGCAACGAACACTGAAGCTTTCTTT.